This T cell receptor beta chain is from a study of CXCR3-negative and CXCR3-positive naive CD8 T cells. As regards this clonotype: The antigen remains undetermined.

The TRB cDNA libraries were prepared by 5' RACE with UMI labels. After re-calling the 5' RACE reads, TCRdb lists one entry per CDR3 protein, DNA absent. The listing contains tens of thousands of distinct CDR3 sequences. General study points: Upon cryopreservation, CXCR3 expression partially decreased, and most assays used fresh PBMCs. Within a donor, both naive subsets shared TRBV-TRBJ usage, unlike memory cells. Both of the naive subsets showed about the same high diversity, but memory CD8+ cells had much less. TRB CDR3 properties indicated TCR strength, while surface CD5 was similar across naive subsets.

The material sequenced was memory CD8+ T cells from blood. This TCR was recovered from a human donor in good health. Some clones in this sample may be carry-over from other donors' samples.

The CDR3 region is CASSPRNLEETQYF. J is TRBJ2-5 and V is TRBV7-9. Germline-derived CDR1 and CDR2 are SEHNR and FQNEAQ (reference sequence). CDR3 length equals 14 residues.